The clone carrying this TCR beta chain was observed many times. Its matching antigen is unknown. TCR beta CDR3 region amplification was performed from RNA transcripts. HTBI primers were the set used in a first-round RT-PCR of the TCR CDR3. MiXCR, applied by TCRdb to the multiplex PCR reads, yields one record per CDR3 protein. The profile shows approximately 210,000 distinct CDR3 sequences, roughly a sixth of them singletons. This entry is derived from a study of T cells in Graves' hyperthyroidism and ophthalmopathy. Study-level results: The model forecast ophthalmopathy, anticipating it by a median approximately 6.2 months before onset.

Hyperthyroidism of Graves' type that showed no ophthalmopathy progression within 18 months was stable. The hyperthyroidism was newly diagnosed and had lasted under 2 months; the patients were aged 18 to 65. Per germline, CDR1 LNHDA and CDR2 SQIVND (reference sequence). CDR3 length: 15 residues. Trimming at V came to 7 bases and at J to 2 bases, leaving 7 bases not matched to a gene. The receptor comes from a man aged 50 to 59 with Graves' hyperthyroidism. The rearrangement uses TRBV19 and TRBJ1-2, with 10 nucleotides matching TRBD1. What was sequenced was blood. CDR3 loop: CASTLQTGGNYGYTF. In DNA, the CDR3 is TGTGCCAGTACCTTACAGACAGGGGGCAACTATGGCTACACCTTC.